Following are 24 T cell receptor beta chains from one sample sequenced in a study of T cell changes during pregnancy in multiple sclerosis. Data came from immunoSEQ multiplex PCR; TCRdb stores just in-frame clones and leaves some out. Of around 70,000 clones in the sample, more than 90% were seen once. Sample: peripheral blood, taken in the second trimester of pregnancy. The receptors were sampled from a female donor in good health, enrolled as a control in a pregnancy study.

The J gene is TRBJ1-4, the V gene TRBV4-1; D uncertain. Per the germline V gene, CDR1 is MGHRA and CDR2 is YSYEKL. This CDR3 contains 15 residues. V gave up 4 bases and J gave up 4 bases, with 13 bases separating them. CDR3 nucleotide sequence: TGCGCCAGCAGCCTAGGAGACGCCAGTAATGAAAAACTGTTTTTT. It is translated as CASSLGDASNEKLFF.

For the CDR3, the DNA is TGTGCCAGCAGCCCTGGTGGCGGGGGGAAAGAGACCCAGTACTTC. Translated: CASSPGGGGKETQYF. The chain joins TRBV7-3 to TRBJ2-5; 8 bases align to TRBD2. Germline loops: CDR1 SGHTA, CDR2 FQGTGA. The J segment lost 3 bases and the V segment lost 5 bases, leaving 8 bases of the junction unmatched. There are 15 residues in the CDR3.

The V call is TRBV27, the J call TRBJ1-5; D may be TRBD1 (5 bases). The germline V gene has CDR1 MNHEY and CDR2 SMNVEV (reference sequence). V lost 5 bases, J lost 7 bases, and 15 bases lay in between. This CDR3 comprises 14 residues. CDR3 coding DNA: TGTGCCAGCAGTCCTCCCGGGGGGGGGCAGCCCCAGCATTTT. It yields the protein CASSPPGGGQPQHF.

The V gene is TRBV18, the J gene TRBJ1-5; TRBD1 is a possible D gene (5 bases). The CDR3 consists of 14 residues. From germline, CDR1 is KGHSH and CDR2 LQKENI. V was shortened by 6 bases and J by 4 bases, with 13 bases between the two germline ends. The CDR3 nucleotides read TGTGCCAGCTCCCCCATGGGGGGAAATCAGCCCCAGCATTTT. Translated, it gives CASSPMGGNQPQHF. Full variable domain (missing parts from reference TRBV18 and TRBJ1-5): NAGVMQNPRHLVRRRGQEARLRCSPMKGHSHVYWYRQLPEEGLKFMVYLQKENIIDESGMPKERFSAEFPKEGPSILRIQQVVRGDSAAYFCASSPMGGNQPQHFGDGTRLSIL.

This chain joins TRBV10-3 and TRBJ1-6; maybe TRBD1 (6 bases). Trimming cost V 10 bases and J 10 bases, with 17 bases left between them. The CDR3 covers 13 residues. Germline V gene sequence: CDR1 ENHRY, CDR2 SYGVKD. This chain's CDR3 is CATRQAQTSPLHF. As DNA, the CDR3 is TGTGCCACTAGACAGGCCCAGACGTCACCCCTCCACTTT.

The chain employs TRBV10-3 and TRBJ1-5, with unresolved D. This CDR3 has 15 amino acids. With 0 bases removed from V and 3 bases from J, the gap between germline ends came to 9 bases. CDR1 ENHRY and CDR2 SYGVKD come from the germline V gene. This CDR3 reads CAISESFGYNQPQHF. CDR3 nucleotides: TGTGCCATCAGTGAGTCGTTCGGGTACAATCAGCCCCAGCATTTT.

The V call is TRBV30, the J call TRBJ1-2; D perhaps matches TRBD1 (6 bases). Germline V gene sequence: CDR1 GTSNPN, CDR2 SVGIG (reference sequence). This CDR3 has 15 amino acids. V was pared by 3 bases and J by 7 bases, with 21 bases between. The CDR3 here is CAWSPLEGELSGYTF. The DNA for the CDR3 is TGTGCCTGGAGCCCACTTGAGGGGGAACTTTCTGGCTACACCTTC.

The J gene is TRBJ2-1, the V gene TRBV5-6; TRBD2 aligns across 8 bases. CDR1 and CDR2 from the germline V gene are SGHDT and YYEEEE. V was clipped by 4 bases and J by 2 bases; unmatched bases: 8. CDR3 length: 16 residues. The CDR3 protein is CASSPYSGEAYNEQFF. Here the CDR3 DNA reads TGTGCCAGCAGCCCCTATAGCGGGGAGGCCTACAATGAGCAGTTCTTC.

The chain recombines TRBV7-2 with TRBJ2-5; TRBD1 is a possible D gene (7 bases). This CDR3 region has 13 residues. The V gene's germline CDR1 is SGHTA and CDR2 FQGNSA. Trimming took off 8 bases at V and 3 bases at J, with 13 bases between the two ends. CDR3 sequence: CASRRGLEETQYF. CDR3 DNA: TGTGCCAGCCGGAGGGGGCTTGAAGAGACCCAGTACTTC.

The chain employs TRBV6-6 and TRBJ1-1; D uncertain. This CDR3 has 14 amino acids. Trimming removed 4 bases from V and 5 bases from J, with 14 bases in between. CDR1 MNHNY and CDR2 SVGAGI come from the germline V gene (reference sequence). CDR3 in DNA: TGTGCCAGCAGTTCGTCAGCGGGAAAAACTGAAGCTTTCTTT. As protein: CASSSSAGKTEAFF.

CDR3 DNA sequence: TGTGCCAGCAGCCACCAGGGCGCTCAGAATTCACCCCTCCACTTT. It codes for CASSHQGAQNSPLHF. The rearrangement joins TRBV2 to TRBJ1-6; perhaps TRBD1 as D (5 bases). CDR3 length: 15 amino acids. The germline V gene has CDR1 SNHLY and CDR2 FYNNEI. V lost 6 bases and J lost 7, with 16 bases in between.

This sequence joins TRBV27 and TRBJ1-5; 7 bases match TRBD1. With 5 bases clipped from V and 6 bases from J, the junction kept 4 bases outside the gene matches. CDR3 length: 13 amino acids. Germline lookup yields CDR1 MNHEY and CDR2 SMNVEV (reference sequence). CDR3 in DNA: TGTGCCAGCAGTACTCCAGGGGGTCAGCCCCAGCATTTT. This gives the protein CASSTPGGQPQHF.

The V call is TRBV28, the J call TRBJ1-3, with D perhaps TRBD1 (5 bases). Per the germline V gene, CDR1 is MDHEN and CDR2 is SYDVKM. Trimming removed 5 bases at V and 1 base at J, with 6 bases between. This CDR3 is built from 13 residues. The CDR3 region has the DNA TGTGCCAGCAGTCGACAGTCTGGAAACACCATATATTTT. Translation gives CASSRQSGNTIYF.

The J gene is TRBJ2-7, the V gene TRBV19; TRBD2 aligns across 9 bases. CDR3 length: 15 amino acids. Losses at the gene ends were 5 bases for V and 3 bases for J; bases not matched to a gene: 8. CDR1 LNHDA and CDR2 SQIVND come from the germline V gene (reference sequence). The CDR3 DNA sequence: TGTGCCAGTAGTTATAGTAGCGGGGGATTCTACGAGCAGTACTTC. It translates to CASSYSSGGFYEQYF.

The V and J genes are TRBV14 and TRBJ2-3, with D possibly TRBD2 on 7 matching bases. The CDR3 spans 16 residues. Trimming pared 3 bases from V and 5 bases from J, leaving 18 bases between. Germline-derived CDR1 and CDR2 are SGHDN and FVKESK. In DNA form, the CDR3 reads TGTGCCAGCAGCCACAATAAACGGGGGGCCGTAGATACGCAGTATTTT. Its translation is CASSHNKRGAVDTQYF.

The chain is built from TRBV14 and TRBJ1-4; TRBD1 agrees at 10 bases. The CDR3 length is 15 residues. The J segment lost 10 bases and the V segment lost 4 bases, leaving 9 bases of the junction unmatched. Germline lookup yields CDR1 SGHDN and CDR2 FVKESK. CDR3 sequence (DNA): TGTGCCAGCAGCCCCGCCGGGACAGGGGCTGGAAAACTGTTTTTT. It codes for CASSPAGTGAGKLFF.

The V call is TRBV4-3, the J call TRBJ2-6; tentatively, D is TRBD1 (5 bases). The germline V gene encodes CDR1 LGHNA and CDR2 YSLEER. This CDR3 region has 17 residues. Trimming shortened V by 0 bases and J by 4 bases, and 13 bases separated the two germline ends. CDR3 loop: CASSQDYGAHGANVLTF. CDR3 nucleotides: TGCGCCAGCAGCCAAGACTATGGGGCCCACGGGGCCAACGTCCTGACTTTC.

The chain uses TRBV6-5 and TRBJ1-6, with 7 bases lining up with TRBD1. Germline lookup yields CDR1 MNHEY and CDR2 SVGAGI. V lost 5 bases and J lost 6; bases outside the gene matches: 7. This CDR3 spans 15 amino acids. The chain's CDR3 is CASSPNRDSNSPLHF. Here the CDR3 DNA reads TGTGCCAGCAGTCCCAACCGGGACAGTAATTCACCCCTCCACTTT.

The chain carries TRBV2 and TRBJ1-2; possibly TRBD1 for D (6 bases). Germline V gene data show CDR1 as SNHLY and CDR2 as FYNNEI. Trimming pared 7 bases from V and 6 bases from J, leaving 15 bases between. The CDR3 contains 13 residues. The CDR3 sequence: CASMSQGRDGYTF. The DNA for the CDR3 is TGTGCCAGCATGTCTCAGGGGAGGGATGGCTACACCTTC.

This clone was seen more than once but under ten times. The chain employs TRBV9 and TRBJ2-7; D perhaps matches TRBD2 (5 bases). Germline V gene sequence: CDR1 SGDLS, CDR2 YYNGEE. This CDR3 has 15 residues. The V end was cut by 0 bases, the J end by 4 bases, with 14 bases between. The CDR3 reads CASSVEWTPTYEQYF. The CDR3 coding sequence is TGTGCCAGCAGCGTAGAGTGGACTCCCACATACGAGCAGTACTTC.

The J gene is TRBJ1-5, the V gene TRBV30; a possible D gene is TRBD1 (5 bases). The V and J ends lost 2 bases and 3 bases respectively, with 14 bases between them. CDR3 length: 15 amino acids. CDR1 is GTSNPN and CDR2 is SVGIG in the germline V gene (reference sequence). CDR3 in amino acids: CAWSWGRRANQPQHF. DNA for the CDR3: TGTGCCTGGAGTTGGGGGAGGCGGGCCAATCAGCCCCAGCATTTT.

CDR3 nucleotides: TGCGCCAGCAGCCTTACCTGGAGGGGTAGCACAGATACGCAGTATTTT. Amino acid sequence: CASSLTWRGSTDTQYF. The V and J genes are TRBV4-3 and TRBJ2-3; D is perhaps TRBD2 (6 bases). In germline, CDR1 is LGHNA, CDR2 YSLEER. The CDR3 length is 16 residues. V lost 4 bases, J lost 0 bases, and 14 bases lay in between.

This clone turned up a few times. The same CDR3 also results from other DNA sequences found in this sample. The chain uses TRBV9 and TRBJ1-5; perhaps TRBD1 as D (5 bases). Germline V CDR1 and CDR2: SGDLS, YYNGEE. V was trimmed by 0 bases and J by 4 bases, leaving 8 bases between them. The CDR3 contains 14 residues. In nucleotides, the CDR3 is TGTGCCAGCAGCGTAGGGGACTTTAATCAGCCCCAGCATTTT. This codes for CASSVGDFNQPQHF.

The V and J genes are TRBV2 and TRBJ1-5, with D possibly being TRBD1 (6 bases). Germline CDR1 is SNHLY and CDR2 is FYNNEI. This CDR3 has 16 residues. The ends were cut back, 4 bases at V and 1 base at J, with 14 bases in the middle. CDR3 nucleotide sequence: TGTGCCAGCAGTGGAGGAGGGGGGGTGAGCAATCAGCCCCAGCATTTT. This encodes CASSGGGGVSNQPQHF.